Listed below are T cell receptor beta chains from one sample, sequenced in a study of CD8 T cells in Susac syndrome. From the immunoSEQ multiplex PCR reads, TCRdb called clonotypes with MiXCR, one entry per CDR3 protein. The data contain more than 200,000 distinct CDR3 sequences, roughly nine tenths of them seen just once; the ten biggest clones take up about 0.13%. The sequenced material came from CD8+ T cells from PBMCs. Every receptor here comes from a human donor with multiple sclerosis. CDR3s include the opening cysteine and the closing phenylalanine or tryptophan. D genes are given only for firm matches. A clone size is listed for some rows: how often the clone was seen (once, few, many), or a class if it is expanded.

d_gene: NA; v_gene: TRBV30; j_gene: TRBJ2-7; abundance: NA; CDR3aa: CAWSVSGNIYEQYF; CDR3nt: TGTGCCTGGAGTGTATCTGGAAACATTTACGAGCAGTACTTC
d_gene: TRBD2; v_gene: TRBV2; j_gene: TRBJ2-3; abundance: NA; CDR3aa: CASGLAESTDTQYF; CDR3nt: TGTGCCTCGGGACTAGCCGAGAGCACAGATACGCAGTATTTT
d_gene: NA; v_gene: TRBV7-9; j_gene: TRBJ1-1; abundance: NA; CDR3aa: CASSSPLKGMAFF; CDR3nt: TGTGCCAGCAGCTCACCTTTAAAGGGAATGGCTTTCTTT
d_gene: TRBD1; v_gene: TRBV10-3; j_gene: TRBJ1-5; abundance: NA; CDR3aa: CAISESTGASNQPQHF; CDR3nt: TGTGCCATCAGTGAGTCGACAGGGGCTAGCAATCAGCCCCAGCATTTT
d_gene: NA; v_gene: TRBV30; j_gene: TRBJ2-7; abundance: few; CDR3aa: CAWTGEGNSYEQYF; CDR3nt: TGTGCCTGGACAGGGGAAGGGAACTCCTACGAGCAGTACTTC
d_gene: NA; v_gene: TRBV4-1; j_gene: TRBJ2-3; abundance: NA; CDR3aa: CASSQMVPSTDTQYF; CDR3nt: TGCGCCAGCAGCCAAATGGTACCAAGCACAGATACGCAGTATTTT
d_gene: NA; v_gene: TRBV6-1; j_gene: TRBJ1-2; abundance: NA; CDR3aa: CASSETQGANYGYTF; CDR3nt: TGTGCCAGCAGTGAAACTCAGGGCGCAAACTATGGCTACACCTTC
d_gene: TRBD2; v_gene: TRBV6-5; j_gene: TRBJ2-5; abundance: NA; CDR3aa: CASSTREGRETQYF; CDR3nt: TGTGCCAGCAGCACGCGGGAGGGCAGGGAGACCCAGTACTTC
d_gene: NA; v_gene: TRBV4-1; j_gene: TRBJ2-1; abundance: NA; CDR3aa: CASSQTPYREQFF; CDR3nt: TGCGCCAGCAGCCAAACCCCGTATCGGGAGCAGTTCTTC
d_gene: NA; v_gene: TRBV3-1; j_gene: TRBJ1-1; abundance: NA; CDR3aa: CASSQGSEQKAFF; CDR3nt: TGTGCCAGCAGCCAAGGATCAGAACAGAAAGCTTTCTTT
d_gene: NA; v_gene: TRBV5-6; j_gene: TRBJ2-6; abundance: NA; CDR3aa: CASSFGPAGANVLTF; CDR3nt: TGTGCCAGCAGCTTTGGGCCGGCTGGGGCCAACGTCCTGACTTTC
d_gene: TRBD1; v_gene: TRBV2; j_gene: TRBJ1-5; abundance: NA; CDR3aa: CASRATGGRQPQHF; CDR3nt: TGTGCCAGCAGGGCCACAGGGGGCAGGCAGCCCCAGCATTTT
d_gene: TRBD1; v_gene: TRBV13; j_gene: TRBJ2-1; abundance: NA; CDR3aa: CASSTGTDDNEQFF; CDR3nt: TGTGCCAGCAGCACCGGGACAGATGACAATGAGCAGTTCTTC
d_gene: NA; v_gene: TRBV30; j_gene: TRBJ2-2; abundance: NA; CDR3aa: CAWSARGELFF; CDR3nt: TGTGCCTGGAGTGCTCGAGGGGAGCTGTTTTTT
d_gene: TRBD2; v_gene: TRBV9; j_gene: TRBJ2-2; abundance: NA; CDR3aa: CASSVGGRSGELFF; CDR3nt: TGTGCCAGCAGCGTTGGCGGGAGGTCCGGGGAGCTGTTTTTT
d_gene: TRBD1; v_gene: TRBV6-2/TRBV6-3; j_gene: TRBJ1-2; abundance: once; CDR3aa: CASTQGTDYLLGGYTF; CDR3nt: TGTGCCAGCACCCAAGGGACAGATTACCTTTTGGGTGGCTACACCTTC
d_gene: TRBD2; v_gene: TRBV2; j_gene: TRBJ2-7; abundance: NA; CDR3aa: CASSSSGATYEQYF; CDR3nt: TGTGCCAGCAGCAGTAGCGGGGCTACCTACGAGCAGTACTTC
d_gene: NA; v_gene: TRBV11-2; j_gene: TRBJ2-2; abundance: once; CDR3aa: CASSTPRGPGELFF; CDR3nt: TGTGCCAGCAGCACGCCCCGGGGGCCCGGGGAGCTGTTTTTT
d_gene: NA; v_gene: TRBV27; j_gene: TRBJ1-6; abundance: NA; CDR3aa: CASSLGTQDSPLHF; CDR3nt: TGTGCCAGCAGTTTAGGGACACAAGATTCACCCCTCCACTTT
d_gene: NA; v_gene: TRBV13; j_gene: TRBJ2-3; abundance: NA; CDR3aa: CASRHRASEHTDTQYF; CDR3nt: TGTGCCAGCCGCCACAGGGCTAGCGAGCATACAGATACGCAGTATTTT
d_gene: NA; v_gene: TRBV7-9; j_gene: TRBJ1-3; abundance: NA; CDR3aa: CASSLSHGTGLYGNTIYF; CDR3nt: TGTGCCAGCAGCTTATCGCATGGAACAGGCCTTTATGGAAACACCATATATTTT
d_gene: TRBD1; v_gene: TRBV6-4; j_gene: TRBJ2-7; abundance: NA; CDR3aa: CASSEGPGQGVYEQYF; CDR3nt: TGTGCCAGCAGTGAAGGGCCGGGACAGGGGGTCTACGAGCAGTACTTC
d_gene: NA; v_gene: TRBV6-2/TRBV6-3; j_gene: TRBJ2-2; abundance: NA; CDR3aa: CASSPRDLGTGELFF; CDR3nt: TGTGCCAGCAGTCCCCGGGACCTTGGCACCGGGGAGCTGTTTTTT
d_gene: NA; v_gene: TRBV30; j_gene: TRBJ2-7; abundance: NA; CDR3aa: CAWSVGGGYEQYF; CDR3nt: TGTGCCTGGAGTGTCGGGGGCGGCTACGAGCAGTACTTC
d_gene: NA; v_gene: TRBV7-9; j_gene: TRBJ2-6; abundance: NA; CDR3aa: CASSFNPGNGANVLTF; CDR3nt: TGTGCCAGCAGCTTTAACCCAGGGAATGGGGCCAACGTCCTGACTTTC
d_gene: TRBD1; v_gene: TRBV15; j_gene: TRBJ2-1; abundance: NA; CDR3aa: CATRGQGYNEQFF; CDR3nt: TGTGCCACCCGTGGACAGGGTTACAATGAGCAGTTCTTC
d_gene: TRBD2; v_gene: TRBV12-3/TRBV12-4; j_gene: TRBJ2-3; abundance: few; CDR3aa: CASSSGGPDTQYF; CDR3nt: TGTGCCAGCAGTAGCGGGGGCCCAGATACGCAGTATTTT
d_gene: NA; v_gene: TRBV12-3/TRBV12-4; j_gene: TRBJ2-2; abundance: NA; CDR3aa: CASSPPGLAKGELFF; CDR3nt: TGTGCCAGCAGTCCCCCGGGACTGGCCAAGGGGGAGCTGTTTTTT
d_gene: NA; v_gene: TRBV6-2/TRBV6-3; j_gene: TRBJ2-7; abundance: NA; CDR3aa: CASSPSGSGAGIYEQYF; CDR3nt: TGTGCCAGCAGCCCGTCCGGGAGTGGGGCGGGAATCTACGAGCAGTACTTC